Listed below are T cell receptor beta chains from one sample, sequenced in a study of T-cell reconstitution after alpha-beta-depleted transplantation in children. A single record per CDR3 protein comes from TCRdb applying MiXCR to the PCR reads. Found here are about 580,000 distinct CDR3 sequences, 23% of them singletons; the top ten hold less than 15%. The sample consisted of PBMCs, mostly from graft donor cells, taken 360 days after TCRalphabeta/CD19-depleted stem cell transplant. These receptors were taken from a boy less than two years old who had a stem cell transplant for acute myeloid leukemia, so the T cells may come from the graft donor. CDR3s include the opening cysteine and the closing phenylalanine or tryptophan. The order of the fields is V gene, clone size, D gene, J gene, CDR3 length, CDR3 protein, CDR3 DNA. A D gene is named only where the DNA matches it firmly. For some rows the clone size is stated as once, few or many, or as a class when expanded; others skip it.

>TRBV7-3|NA|TRBD2|TRBJ2-3|19
CASSLTEGTLAGPTDTQYF
TGTGCCAGCAGCTTAACGGAGGGGACCCTAGCGGGGCCCACAGATACGCAGTATTTT
>TRBV9|many|NA|TRBJ2-3|14
CASSRISYTDTQYF
TGTGCCAGCAGCAGAATTAGCTACACAGATACGCAGTATTTT
>TRBV7-8|NA|NA|TRBJ2-2|15
CASSLWHKNTGELFF
TGTGCCAGCAGCTTGTGGCACAAGAACACCGGGGAGCTGTTTTTT
>TRBV13|NA|TRBD2|TRBJ2-7|12
CASSSKRGKQYF
TGTGCCAGCAGCTCGAAGCGGGGTAAGCAGTACTTC
>TRBV9|NA|NA|TRBJ1-2|12
CASSVYGYGYTF
TGTGCCAGCAGCGTATACGGGTATGGCTACACCTTC
>TRBV11-3|once|NA|TRBJ2-4|22
CASSLGLRSNGGAEWAKNIQYF
TGTGCCAGCAGCTTAGGCCTTAGGAGTAACGGGGGCGCGGAGTGGGCCAAAAACATTCAGTACTTC
>TRBV20-1|NA|TRBD1|TRBJ1-2|15
CSARPTGTGAYGYTF
TGCAGTGCTAGGCCCACGGGGACAGGGGCCTATGGCTACACCTTC
>TRBV20-1|many|NA|TRBJ1-2|14
CSARDWQFNYGYTF
TGCAGTGCTAGAGATTGGCAGTTTAACTATGGCTACACCTTC
>TRBV29-1|NA|NA|TRBJ1-2|12
CSVGIARDGYTF
TGCAGCGTTGGGATTGCCCGGGATGGCTACACCTTC
>TRBV29-1|many|TRBD1|TRBJ1-1|14
CSVEVLTGKAEAFF
TGCAGCGTTGAAGTCCTGACAGGGAAGGCTGAAGCTTTCTTT
>TRBV5-6|NA|NA|TRBJ1-5|15
CASSLTVGSGQPQHF
TGTGCCAGCAGCTTGACAGTCGGCTCTGGGCAGCCCCAGCATTTT
>TRBV25-1|NA|NA|TRBJ2-7|14
CATQGGRAAYEQYF
TGTGCCACCCAGGGGGGTAGAGCCGCCTACGAGCAGTACTTC
>TRBV12-3/TRBV12-4|NA|TRBD1|TRBJ2-7|13
CASRQTGYDEQYF
TGTGCCAGCAGGCAGACAGGGTACGACGAGCAGTACTTC
>TRBV12-3/TRBV12-4|many|NA|TRBJ1-2|15
CASSRVGGGNYGYTF
TGTGCCAGCAGCCGCGTTGGTGGGGGTAACTATGGCTACACCTTC
>TRBV14|many|NA|TRBJ2-2|16
CASSPRKGPNTGELFF
TGTGCCAGCAGCCCCCGGAAGGGACCGAACACCGGGGAGCTGTTTTTT
>TRBV10-3|NA|TRBD1|TRBJ2-1|15
CAISDGQDWYNEQFF
TGTGCCATCAGTGACGGACAGGATTGGTACAATGAGCAGTTCTTC
>TRBV6-5|once|NA|TRBJ2-1|12
CASSSFHNEQFF
TGTGCCAGCAGTTCCTTCCACAATGAGCAGTTCTTC
>TRBV29-1|many|NA|TRBJ2-4|16
CSVRTGTLLAKNIQYF
TGCAGCGTAAGAACCGGGACACTTCTAGCCAAAAACATTCAGTACTTC
>TRBV4-3|once|NA|TRBJ2-2|16
CASSQDQTGPTGELFF
TGCGCCAGCAGCCAAGACCAGACGGGACCTACCGGGGAGCTGTTTTTT
>TRBV29-1|NA|NA|TRBJ1-3|13
CSVDWGTGNTIYF
TGCAGCGTTGATTGGGGAACTGGAAACACCATATATTTT
>TRBV20-1|few|NA|TRBJ1-1|13
CSAKPGPGTEAFF
TGCAGTGCTAAACCAGGGCCCGGCACTGAAGCTTTCTTT
>TRBV9|few|NA|TRBJ2-5|17
CASSVRAPLGRAETQYF
TGTGCCAGCAGCGTAAGGGCCCCCCTTGGAAGGGCAGAGACCCAGTACTTC
>TRBV10-3|NA|TRBD1|TRBJ2-2|16
CAISQGASRHAGELFF
TGTGCCATATCACAGGGGGCGAGTCGACACGCCGGGGAGCTGTTTTTT